This T cell receptor beta chain was sequenced for a study of blood T cell repertoires in COVID-19. Study at large: Sites across the United States, Italy and Spain contributed samples from acute and convalescent COVID-19. From T cells, B-cell-depleted T cells, or PBMCs came the material, which was cDNA or gDNA.

Study processing details: For nucleated cells, counts were estimated from reference gene primer amplification. Measured with immunoSEQ multiplex PCR; TCRdb has only the in-frame clones, and not every one. Clone size and the V and J calls come from that table; the DNA yielded D and trimming. The table records over 85,000 clones, 70% to 90% of them present only once. Trimming removed 3 bases at V and 3 bases at J, with 2 bases between. The CDR3 contains 11 residues. V and J are TRBV12-3 or TRBV12-4 and TRBJ1-2; D is undetermined. The specimen was peripheral blood. This TCR derives from a man aged 50 or older with active COVID-19. The chain's CDR3 is CASSFYYGYTF. In DNA form, the CDR3 reads TGTGCCAGCAGTTTCTACTATGGCTACACCTTC.